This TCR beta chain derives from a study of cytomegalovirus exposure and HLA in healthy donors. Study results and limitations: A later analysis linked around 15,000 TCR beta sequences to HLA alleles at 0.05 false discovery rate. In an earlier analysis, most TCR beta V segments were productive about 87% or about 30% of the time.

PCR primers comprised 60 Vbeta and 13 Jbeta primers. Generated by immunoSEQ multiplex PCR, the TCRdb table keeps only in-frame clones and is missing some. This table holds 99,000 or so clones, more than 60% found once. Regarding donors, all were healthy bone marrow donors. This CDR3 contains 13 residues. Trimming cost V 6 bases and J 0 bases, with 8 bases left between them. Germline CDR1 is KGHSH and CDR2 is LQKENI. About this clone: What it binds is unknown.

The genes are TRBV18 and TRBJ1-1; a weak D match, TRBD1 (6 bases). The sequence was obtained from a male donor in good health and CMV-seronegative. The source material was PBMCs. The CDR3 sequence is CASSQGLNTEAFF. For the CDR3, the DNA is TGTGCCAGCTCCCAGGGGTTGAACACTGAAGCTTTCTTT.